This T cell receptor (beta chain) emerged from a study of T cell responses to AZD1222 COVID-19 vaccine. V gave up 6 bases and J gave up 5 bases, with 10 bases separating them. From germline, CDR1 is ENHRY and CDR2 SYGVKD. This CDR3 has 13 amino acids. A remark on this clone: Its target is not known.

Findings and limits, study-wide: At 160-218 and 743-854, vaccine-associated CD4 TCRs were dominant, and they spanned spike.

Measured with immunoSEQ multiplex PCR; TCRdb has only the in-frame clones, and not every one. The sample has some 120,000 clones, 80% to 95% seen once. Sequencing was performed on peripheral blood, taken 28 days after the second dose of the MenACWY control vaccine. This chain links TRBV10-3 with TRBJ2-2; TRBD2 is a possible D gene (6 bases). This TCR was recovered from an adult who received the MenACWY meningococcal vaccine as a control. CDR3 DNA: TGTGCCATCAGGGGGACTCCAACCGGGGAGCTGTTTTTT. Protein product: CAIRGTPTGELFF.